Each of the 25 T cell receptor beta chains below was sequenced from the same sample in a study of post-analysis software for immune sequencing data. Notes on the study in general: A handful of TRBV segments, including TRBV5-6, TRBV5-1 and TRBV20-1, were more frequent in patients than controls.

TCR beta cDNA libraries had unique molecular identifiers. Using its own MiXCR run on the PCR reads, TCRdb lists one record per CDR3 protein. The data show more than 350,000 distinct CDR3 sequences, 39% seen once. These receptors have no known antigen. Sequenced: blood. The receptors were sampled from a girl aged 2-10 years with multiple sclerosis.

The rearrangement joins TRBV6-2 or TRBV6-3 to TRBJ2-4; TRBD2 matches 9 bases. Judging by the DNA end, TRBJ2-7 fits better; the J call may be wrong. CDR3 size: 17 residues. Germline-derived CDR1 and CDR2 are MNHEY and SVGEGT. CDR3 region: CASSYSFRLAGIYEQYF. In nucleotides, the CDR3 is TGTGCCAGCAGTTACTCGTTTAGGCTAGCGGGAATTTACGAGCAGTACTTC.

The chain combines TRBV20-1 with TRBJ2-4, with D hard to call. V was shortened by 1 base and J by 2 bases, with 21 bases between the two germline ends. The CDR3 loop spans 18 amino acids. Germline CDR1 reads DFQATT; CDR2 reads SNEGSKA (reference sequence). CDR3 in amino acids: CSARALGPARDPKNIQYF. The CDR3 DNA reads TGCAGTGCTAGAGCCCTCGGCCCAGCGAGAGATCCCAAAAACATTCAGTACTTC.

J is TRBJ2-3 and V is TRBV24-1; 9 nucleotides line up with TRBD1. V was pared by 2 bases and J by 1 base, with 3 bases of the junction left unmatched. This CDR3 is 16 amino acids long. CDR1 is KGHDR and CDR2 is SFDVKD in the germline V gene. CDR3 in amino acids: CATSDSGQGRTDTQYF. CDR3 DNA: TGTGCCACCAGTGATTCCGGACAGGGGCGCACAGATACGCAGTATTTT.

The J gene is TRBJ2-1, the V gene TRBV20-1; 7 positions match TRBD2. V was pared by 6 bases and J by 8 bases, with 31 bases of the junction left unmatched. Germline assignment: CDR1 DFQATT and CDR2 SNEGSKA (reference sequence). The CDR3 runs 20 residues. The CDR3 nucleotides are TGCAGTGCCCAGCTTAGCGGGCCATATTACAATGAGCAGTTCTTGCATGAGCAGTTCTTC. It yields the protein CSAQLSGPYYNEQFLHEQFF.

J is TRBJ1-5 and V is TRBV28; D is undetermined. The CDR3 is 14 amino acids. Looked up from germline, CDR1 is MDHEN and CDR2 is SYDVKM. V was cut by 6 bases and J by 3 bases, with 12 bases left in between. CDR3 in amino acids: CASSPAQSNQPQHF. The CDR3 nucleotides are TGTGCCAGCAGCCCAGCTCAATCCAATCAGCCCCAGCATTTT.

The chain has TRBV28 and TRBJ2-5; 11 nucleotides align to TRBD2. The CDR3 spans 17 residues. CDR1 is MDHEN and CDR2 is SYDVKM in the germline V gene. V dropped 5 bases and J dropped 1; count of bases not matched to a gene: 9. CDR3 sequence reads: CASSVGLAGVFQETQYF. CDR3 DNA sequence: TGTGCCAGCAGTGTAGGACTAGCGGGTGTTTTCCAAGAGACCCAGTACTTC.

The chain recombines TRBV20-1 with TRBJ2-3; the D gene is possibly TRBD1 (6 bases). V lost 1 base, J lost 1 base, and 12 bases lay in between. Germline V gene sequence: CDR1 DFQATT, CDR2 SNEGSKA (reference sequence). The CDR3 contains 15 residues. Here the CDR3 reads CSARAQGLRTDTQYF. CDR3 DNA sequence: TGCAGTGCTAGAGCACAGGGCCTGCGCACAGATACGCAGTATTTT.

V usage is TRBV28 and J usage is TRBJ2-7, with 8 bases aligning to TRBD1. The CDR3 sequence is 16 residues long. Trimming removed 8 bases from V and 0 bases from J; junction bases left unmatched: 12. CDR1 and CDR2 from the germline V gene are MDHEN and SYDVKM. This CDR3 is CASGAGGLKGSYEQYF. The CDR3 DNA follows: TGTGCCAGCGGCGCAGGGGGCCTAAAAGGCTCCTACGAGCAGTACTTC.

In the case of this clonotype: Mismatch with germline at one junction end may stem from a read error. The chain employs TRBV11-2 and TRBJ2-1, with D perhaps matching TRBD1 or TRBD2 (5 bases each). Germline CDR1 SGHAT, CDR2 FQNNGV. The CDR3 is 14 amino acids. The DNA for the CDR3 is TGTGGCAGCAGCTTCTCTAGAGGGGACAATGAGCAGTTCTTC. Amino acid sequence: CGSSFSRGDNEQFF.

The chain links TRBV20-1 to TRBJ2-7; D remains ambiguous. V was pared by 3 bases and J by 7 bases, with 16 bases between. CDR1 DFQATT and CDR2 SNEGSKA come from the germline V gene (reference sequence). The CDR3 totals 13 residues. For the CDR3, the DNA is TGCAGTGCTAGGAAGGATCTAGTCAATGAGCAGTACTTC. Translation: CSARKDLVNEQYF.

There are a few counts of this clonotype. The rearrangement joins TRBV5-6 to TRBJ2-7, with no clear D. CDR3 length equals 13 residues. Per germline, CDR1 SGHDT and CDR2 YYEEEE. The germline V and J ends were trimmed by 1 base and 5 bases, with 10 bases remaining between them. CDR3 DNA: TGTGCCAGCAGCTTGAACCTTCCGCACGAGCAGTACTTC. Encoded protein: CASSLNLPHEQYF.

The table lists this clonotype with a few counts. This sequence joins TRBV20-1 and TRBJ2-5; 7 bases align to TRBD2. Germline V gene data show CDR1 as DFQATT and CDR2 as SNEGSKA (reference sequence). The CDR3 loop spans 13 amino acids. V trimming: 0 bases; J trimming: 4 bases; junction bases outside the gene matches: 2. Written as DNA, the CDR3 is TGCAGTGCTAGAGATTGGGGGGGAGAGACCCAGTACTTC. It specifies CSARDWGGETQYF.

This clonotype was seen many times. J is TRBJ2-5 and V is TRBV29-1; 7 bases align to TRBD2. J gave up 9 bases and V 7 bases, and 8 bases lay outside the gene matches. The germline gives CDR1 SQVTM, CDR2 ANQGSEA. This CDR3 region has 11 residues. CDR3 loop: CSGAREEAQYF. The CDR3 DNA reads TGCAGCGGCGCACGGGAGGAGGCCCAGTACTTC.

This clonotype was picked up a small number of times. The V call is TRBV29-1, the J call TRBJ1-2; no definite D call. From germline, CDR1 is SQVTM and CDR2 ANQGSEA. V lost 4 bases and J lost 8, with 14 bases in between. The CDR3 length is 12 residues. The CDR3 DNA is TGCAGCGTTGGTAGGGAAAGTCTGGGCTACACCTTC. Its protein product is CSVGRESLGYTF.

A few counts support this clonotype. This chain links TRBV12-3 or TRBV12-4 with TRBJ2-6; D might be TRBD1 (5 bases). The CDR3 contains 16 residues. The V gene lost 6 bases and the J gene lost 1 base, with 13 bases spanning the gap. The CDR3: CASRRQAGSGANVLTF. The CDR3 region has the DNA TGTGCCAGCAGGAGACAAGCAGGGTCTGGGGCCAACGTCCTGACTTTC.

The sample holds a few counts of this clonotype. The CDR3 reads CASSLVRGPGTEQFF. For the CDR3, the DNA is TGTGCCAGCAGCTTGGTGCGGGGGCCGGGGACTGAGCAGTTCTTC. This chain joins TRBV5-5 and TRBJ2-1; D is perhaps TRBD2 (7 bases). CDR1 and CDR2 from the germline V gene are SGHKS and YYEKEE (reference sequence). The CDR3 consists of 15 residues. V was shortened by 0 bases and J by 9 bases, with 16 bases between the two germline ends.

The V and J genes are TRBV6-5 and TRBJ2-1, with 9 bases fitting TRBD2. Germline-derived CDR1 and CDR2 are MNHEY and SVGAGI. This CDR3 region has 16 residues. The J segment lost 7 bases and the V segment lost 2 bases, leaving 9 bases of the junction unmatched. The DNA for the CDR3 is TGTGCCAGCAGTTACGCAGCTAGCGGGAATTATAATGAGCAGTTCTTC. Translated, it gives CASSYAASGNYNEQFF.

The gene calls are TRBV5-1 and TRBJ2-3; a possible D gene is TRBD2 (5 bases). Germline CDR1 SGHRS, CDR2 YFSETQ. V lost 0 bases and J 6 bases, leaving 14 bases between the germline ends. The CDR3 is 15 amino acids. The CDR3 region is CASSLGQSVADTQYF. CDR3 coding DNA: TGCGCCAGCAGCTTGGGCCAGTCAGTAGCGGATACGCAGTATTTT.

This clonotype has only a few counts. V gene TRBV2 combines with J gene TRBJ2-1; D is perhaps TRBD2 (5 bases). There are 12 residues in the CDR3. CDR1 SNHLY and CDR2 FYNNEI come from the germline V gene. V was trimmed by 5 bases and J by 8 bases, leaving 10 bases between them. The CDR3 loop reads CASSPGGYEQFF. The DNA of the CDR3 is TGTGCCAGCAGTCCCGGAGGTTATGAGCAGTTCTTC.

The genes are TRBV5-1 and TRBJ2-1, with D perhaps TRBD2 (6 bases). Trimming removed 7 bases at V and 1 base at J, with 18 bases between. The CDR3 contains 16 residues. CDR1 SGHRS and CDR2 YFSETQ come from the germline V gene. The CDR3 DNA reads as TGCGCCAGCGCTACAACTAGCCTGCCTTCCTACAATGAGCAGTTCTTC. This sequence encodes CASATTSLPSYNEQFF.

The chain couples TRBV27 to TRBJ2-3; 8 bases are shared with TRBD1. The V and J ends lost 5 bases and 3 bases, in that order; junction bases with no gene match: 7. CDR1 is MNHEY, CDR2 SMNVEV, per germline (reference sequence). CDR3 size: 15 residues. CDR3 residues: CASSPRQGWTDTQYF. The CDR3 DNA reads TGTGCCAGCAGTCCCAGACAGGGGTGGACAGATACGCAGTATTTT.

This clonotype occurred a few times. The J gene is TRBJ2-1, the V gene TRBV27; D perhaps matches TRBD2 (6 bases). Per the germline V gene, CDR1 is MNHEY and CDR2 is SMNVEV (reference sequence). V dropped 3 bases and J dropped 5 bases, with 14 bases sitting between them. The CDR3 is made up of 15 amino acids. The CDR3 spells CASSLRGTLNNEQFF. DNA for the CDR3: TGTGCCAGCAGTTTGCGGGGAACTCTCAACAATGAGCAGTTCTTC.

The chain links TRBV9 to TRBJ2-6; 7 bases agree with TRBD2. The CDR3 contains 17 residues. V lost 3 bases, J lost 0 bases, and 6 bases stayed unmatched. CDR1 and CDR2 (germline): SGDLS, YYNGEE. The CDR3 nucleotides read TGTGCCAGCAGCGGGGGAGGGGCCCACTCTGGGGCCAACGTCCTGACTTTC. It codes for CASSGGGAHSGANVLTF.

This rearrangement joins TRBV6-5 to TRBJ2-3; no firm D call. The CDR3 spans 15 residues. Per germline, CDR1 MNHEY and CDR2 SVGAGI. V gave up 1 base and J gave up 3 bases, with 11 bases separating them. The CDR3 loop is CASSYYKGSTDTQYF. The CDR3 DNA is TGTGCCAGCAGTTACTATAAGGGATCGACAGATACGCAGTATTTT.

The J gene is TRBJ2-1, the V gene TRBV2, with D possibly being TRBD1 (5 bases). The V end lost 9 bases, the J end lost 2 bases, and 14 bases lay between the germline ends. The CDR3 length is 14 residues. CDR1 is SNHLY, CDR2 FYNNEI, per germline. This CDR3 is CASITGTTYNEQFF. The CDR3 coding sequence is TGTGCCAGTATAACAGGTACTACCTACAATGAGCAGTTCTTC.